These 8 T cell receptor beta chains originate from one sample sequenced in a study of regulatory T cells in long-lasting Graves disease. According to the study, TCR beta libraries were built with iRepertoire HTBI primers and CDR3-region Arm-PCR. TCRdb passed the multiplex PCR reads through MiXCR, listing each CDR3 protein once. The sample includes 540,000 or so distinct CDR3 sequences, about 13% seen only once; the top ten take about 9.1%. Described time point: newly diagnosed GD, antithyroid drugs for less than 3 months. TCR sequences were obtained from RNA taken from PBMCs. These data also formed part of another study, on T cells in Graves' hyperthyroidism and ophthalmopathy.

The sequencing used peripheral blood mononuclear cells (PBMCs), collected at new diagnosis, from a patient treated with antithyroid drugs. All receptors come from a man younger than 45 with Graves disease.

This clonotype was recorded at least ten times. V is TRBV27 and J is TRBJ1-2; TRBD1 matches at 9 bases. In germline, CDR1 is MNHEY, CDR2 SMNVEV (reference sequence). V dropped 6 bases and J dropped 4; count of bases not matched to a gene: 12. The CDR3 loop spans 16 amino acids. The CDR3 DNA sequence: TGTGCCAGCAGCCTACCCACAGGGGGCGCCGGCTATGGCTACACCTTC. This translates into CASSLPTGGAGYGYTF.

The table lists this clonotype with a few counts. The chain has TRBV7-9 and TRBJ1-1; D perhaps matches TRBD1 (5 bases). CDR3 length: 13 amino acids. The germline V gene encodes CDR1 SEHNR and CDR2 FQNEAQ (reference sequence). V dropped 4 bases and J dropped 6 bases, with 12 bases sitting between them. CDR3 bases: TGTGCCAGCAGCTCGGACACGCGGCCTGAAGCTTTCTTT. Translating it yields CASSSDTRPEAFF.

This clonotype was recorded many times. V usage is TRBV5-1 and J usage is TRBJ2-4, with 8 bases fitting TRBD2. This CDR3 spans 16 amino acids. V trimming: 4 bases; J trimming: 0 bases; junction bases outside the gene matches: 6. CDR1 and CDR2 (germline): SGHRS, YFSETQ. The CDR3 loop is CASSTGGVGAKNIQYF. The CDR3 DNA sequence: TGCGCCAGCAGCACCGGGGGGGTAGGAGCCAAAAACATTCAGTACTTC.

This clonotype has more than one count but fewer than ten. The genes are TRBV19 and TRBJ1-5; D not certain. CDR1 is LNHDA and CDR2 is SQIVND in the germline V gene (reference sequence). There are 14 residues in the CDR3. V lost 7 bases and J lost 0, with 10 bases in between. As DNA, the CDR3 is TGTGCCAGTACCAGACTAAATAGCAATCAGCCCCAGCATTTT. Translated, it gives CASTRLNSNQPQHF.

This chain uses TRBV24-1 with TRBJ2-3, with 7 bases identical to TRBD2. The junction had 19 bases not matched to a gene; V was cut back by 2 bases and J by 0 bases. Looked up from germline, CDR1 is KGHDR and CDR2 is SFDVKD. The CDR3 is made up of 21 amino acids. The CDR3 reads CATSDSRLALMMDTSTDTQYF. The CDR3 DNA sequence: TGTGCCACCAGTGATTCCCGACTAGCTCTAATGATGGATACTAGCACAGATACGCAGTATTTT.

In this sample, this clonotype turned up many times. The DNA for the CDR3 is TGCAGCGTTGTAGAAACACGGGGACTAGCGGGACGAAGGGGGTATGAGCAGTTCTTC. It is translated as CSVVETRGLAGRRGYEQFF. The chain has TRBV29-1 and TRBJ2-1, with 13 bases that match TRBD2. The junction had 20 bases not matched to a gene; V was cut back by 4 bases and J by 8 bases. CDR3 length: 19 amino acids. The germline CDR1 and CDR2 sequences are SQVTM and ANQGSEA.

V gene TRBV7-6 combines with J gene TRBJ2-1; 9 nucleotides align to TRBD2. The CDR3 covers 18 residues. Looked up from germline, CDR1 is SGHVS and CDR2 is FNYEAQ. V was clipped by 4 bases and J by 9 bases; unmatched bases: 19. In nucleotides, the CDR3 is TGTGCCAGCAGCTCCCACGCCCAAGCGGGAGGCTCGATTGGTGAGCAGTTCTTC. It yields the protein CASSSHAQAGGSIGEQFF.

There are a few counts of this clonotype. V and J are TRBV4-1 and TRBJ2-5; D is possibly TRBD1 (6 bases). Trimming shortened V by 4 bases and J by 6 bases, and 27 bases separated the two germline ends. Germline assignment: CDR1 MGHRA and CDR2 YSYEKL. This CDR3 is 18 amino acids long. CDR3: CASSPYNGRTVEMKTQYF. The CDR3 DNA reads as TGCGCCAGCAGCCCATACAACGGCCGGACAGTGGAGATGAAGACCCAGTACTTC.